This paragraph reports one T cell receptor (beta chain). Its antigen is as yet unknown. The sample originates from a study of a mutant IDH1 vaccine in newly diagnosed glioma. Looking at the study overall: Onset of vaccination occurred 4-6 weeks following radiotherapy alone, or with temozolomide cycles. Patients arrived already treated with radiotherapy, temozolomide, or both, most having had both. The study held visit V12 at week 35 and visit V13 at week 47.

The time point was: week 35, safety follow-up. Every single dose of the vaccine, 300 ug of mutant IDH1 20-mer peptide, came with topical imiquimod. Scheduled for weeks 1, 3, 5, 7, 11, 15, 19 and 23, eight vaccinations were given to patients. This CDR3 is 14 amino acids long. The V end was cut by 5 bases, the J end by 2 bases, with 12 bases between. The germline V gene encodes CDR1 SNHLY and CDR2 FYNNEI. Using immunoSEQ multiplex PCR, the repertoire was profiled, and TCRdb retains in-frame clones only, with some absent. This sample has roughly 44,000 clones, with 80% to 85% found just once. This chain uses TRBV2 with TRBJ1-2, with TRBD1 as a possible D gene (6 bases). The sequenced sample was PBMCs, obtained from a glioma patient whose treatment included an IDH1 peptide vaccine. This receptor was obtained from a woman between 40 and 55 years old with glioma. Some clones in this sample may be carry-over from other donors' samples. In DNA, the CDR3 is TGTGCCAGCAGTACACAGGGTGGGAACTATGGCTACACCTTC. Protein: CASSTQGGNYGYTF.